Shown below are 26 T cell receptor beta chains from a single sample sequenced in a study of T cells in localized non-small cell lung cancer. Libraries were prepared by immunoSEQ multiplex PCR; TCRdb keeps only in-frame clonotypes and omits some of them. The sample lists approximately 100,000 clones, roughly 93% seen once, with 4.1% in the top ten. Sequences were derived from PBMCs, sampled before any cancer treatment. The source is a woman aged 40-69 years with stage II squamous cell lung carcinoma.

The chain recombines TRBV7-8 with TRBJ2-6; D unresolved. This CDR3 is 16 amino acids long. Deletions cut 4 bases from V and 0 bases from J, with 10 bases between. CDR1 SGHVS and CDR2 FQNEAQ come from the germline V gene. CDR3 amino acids: CASSSSGYSGANVLTF. Here the CDR3 DNA reads TGTGCCAGCAGCTCGTCGGGTTACTCTGGGGCCAACGTCCTGACTTTC.

The chain links TRBV18 to TRBJ2-5; no clear D. The length of the CDR3 is 15 residues. From germline, CDR1 is KGHSH and CDR2 LQKENI. Trimming removed 0 bases at V and 1 base at J, with 9 bases between. The CDR3 spells CASSPPMGFQETQYF. As DNA, the CDR3 is TGTGCCAGCTCACCACCAATGGGGTTCCAAGAGACCCAGTACTTC.

J is TRBJ2-3 and V is TRBV6-5; the match to TRBD2 covers 8 bases. The CDR3 runs to 15 residues. The junction had 9 bases not matched to a gene; V was cut back by 6 bases and J by 4 bases. CDR1 and CDR2 from the germline V gene are MNHEY and SVGAGI. The CDR3 loop reads CASRGGERESDTQYF. In DNA form, the CDR3 reads TGTGCCAGCAGAGGGGGGGAGCGGGAGTCAGATACGCAGTATTTT.

This rearrangement joins TRBV5-1 to TRBJ1-2; 8 bases fit TRBD1. Germline CDR1 is SGHRS and CDR2 is YFSETQ. The trim removed 2 bases at V and 8 bases at J, leaving 8 bases unmatched. This CDR3 is 14 amino acids long. In nucleotides, the CDR3 is TGCGCCAGCAGCTTTGTAAGTCCAGGGGGCGGCTACACCTTC. Amino acids: CASSFVSPGGGYTF.

In its sample, this clone was seen once. This chain joins TRBV6-1 and TRBJ1-5; D perhaps matches TRBD1 (6 bases). The ends were cut back, 8 bases at V and 0 bases at J, with 11 bases in the middle. This CDR3 has 14 residues. Germline CDR1 MNHNS, CDR2 SASEGT. This CDR3 reads CASDQGYSNQPQHF. The DNA of the CDR3 is TGTGCCAGCGACCAGGGGTATAGCAATCAGCCCCAGCATTTT.

This chain uses TRBV19 with TRBJ2-2, with 9 positions matching TRBD1. Germline V lookup: CDR1 LNHDA, CDR2 SQIVND (reference sequence). There are 17 residues in the CDR3. The V segment lost 5 bases and the J segment 0 bases; nucleotides outside the gene matches: 7. CDR3 sequence reads: CASSRRTGDANTGELFF. CDR3 nucleotide sequence: TGTGCCAGTAGTCGACGGACAGGGGACGCGAACACCGGGGAGCTGTTTTTT.

This chain connects TRBV7-6 to TRBJ2-3; 14 nucleotides agree with TRBD2. The CDR3 is 15 residues long. Germline CDR1 is SGHVS and CDR2 is FNYEAQ. Trimming cost V 4 bases and J 9 bases; bases outside gene matches: 6. The CDR3 nucleotides read TGTGCCAGCAGCTCGTCCGGGACTAGCGGGGGAACGCAGTATTTT. Amino acid sequence: CASSSSGTSGGTQYF.

V and J are TRBV9 and TRBJ1-2, with D possibly being TRBD1 (5 bases). V lost 0 bases and J lost 6, with 15 bases in between. CDR1 SGDLS and CDR2 YYNGEE come from the germline V gene. The CDR3 consists of 15 residues. The CDR3 region is CASSVASGQGDGYTF. Here the CDR3 DNA reads TGTGCCAGCAGCGTAGCCTCAGGGCAGGGCGATGGCTACACCTTC.

For this clone: This same CDR3 is encoded by further DNA sequences in the sample. This chain links TRBV6-5 with TRBJ1-2; 11 bases match TRBD1. This CDR3 region has 16 residues. Germline-derived CDR1 and CDR2 are MNHEY and SVGAGI. Losses at the gene ends were 0 bases for V and 2 bases for J; bases not matched to a gene: 2. This CDR3 is CASSYSRTGGNYGYTF. CDR3 DNA: TGTGCCAGCAGTTACTCAAGGACAGGGGGCAACTATGGCTACACCTTC.

The genes are TRBV5-3 and TRBJ1-3; 7 bases align to TRBD1. TRBV5-3 is given ORF status, its function remaining uncertain. With V trimmed by 3 bases and J by 4 bases, 4 bases remained unmatched. CDR3 size: 14 residues. CDR3 in DNA: TGTGCCAGAAGCTCCCAGGGGGAAGGAAACACCATATATTTT. It yields the protein CARSSQGEGNTIYF.

V gene TRBV7-9 combines with J gene TRBJ2-7, with no clear D. There are 13 residues in the CDR3. From germline, CDR1 is SEHNR and CDR2 FQNEAQ (reference sequence). V shed 5 bases and J shed 5 bases, with 13 bases lying between them. The DNA for the CDR3 is TGTGCCAGCAGCATACGCTTGCAGCACGAGCAGTACTTC. This translates into CASSIRLQHEQYF.

The chain joins TRBV7-9 to TRBJ1-1; D gene unclear. Germline-derived CDR1 and CDR2 are SEHNR and FQNEAQ (reference sequence). The V end lost 5 bases, the J end lost 7 bases, and 11 bases lay between the germline ends. The CDR3 runs to 12 residues. The CDR3: CASSLRTFEAFF. CDR3 nucleotides: TGTGCCAGCAGCCTCCGTACCTTTGAAGCTTTCTTT.

The chain links TRBV19 to TRBJ1-5; D call uncertain. The germline V gene has CDR1 LNHDA and CDR2 SQIVND (reference sequence). The V end lost 5 bases, the J end lost 0 bases, and 11 bases lay between the germline ends. The CDR3 spans 15 residues. The CDR3 loop is CASSAPGISNQPQHF. In DNA form, the CDR3 reads TGTGCCAGTAGTGCTCCGGGGATTAGCAATCAGCCCCAGCATTTT.

The J gene is TRBJ2-2, the V gene TRBV14; TRBD2 agrees at 10 bases. The CDR3 contains 16 residues. The junction had 8 bases not matched to a gene; V was cut back by 6 bases and J by 4 bases. The germline CDR1 and CDR2 sequences are SGHDN and FVKESK. The CDR3 sequence is CASSQKRGGGTGELFF. The CDR3 DNA sequence: TGTGCCAGCAGTCAGAAGCGGGGGGGCGGCACCGGGGAGCTGTTTTTT.

This chain uses TRBV5-1 with TRBJ2-1; TRBD2 aligns across 10 bases. The CDR3 runs 16 residues. With V trimmed by 3 bases and J by 4 bases, 7 bases remained unmatched. Looked up from germline, CDR1 is SGHRS and CDR2 is YFSETQ. The CDR3 region has the DNA TGCGCCAGCAGCTCCCGACTAGCGGGTGGATACAATGAGCAGTTCTTC. This translates into CASSSRLAGGYNEQFF.

This chain uses TRBV5-6 with TRBJ2-5; a weak D match, TRBD2 (6 bases). Germline CDR1 is SGHDT and CDR2 is YYEEEE. Trimming stripped 3 bases from V and 5 bases from J, with 17 bases between. The CDR3 is 15 amino acids. CDR3 in DNA: TGTGCCAGCAGCTCCCGCCGGGGGATGAGGGAGACCCAGTACTTC. Translating it yields CASSSRRGMRETQYF.

The V and J genes are TRBV6-1 and TRBJ1-4; no clear D. V lost 2 bases to trimming and J lost 8 bases, with 15 bases between them. Germline values: CDR1 MNHNS, CDR2 SASEGT. This CDR3 region has 15 residues. CDR3 loop: CASSESLGVREKLFF. The CDR3 coding sequence is TGTGCCAGCAGTGAATCGCTGGGAGTCCGGGAAAAACTGTTTTTT.

The V gene is TRBV6-1, the J gene TRBJ2-3; TRBD2 aligns across 9 bases. Germline trimming cut 5 bases from V and 5 bases from J; bases unmatched to any gene: 8. The CDR3 has 15 amino acids. Germline CDR1 MNHNS, CDR2 SASEGT. CDR3 DNA sequence: TGTGCCAGCAGTAACCTAGCGGGAACTGTAGATACGCAGTATTTT. This translates into CASSNLAGTVDTQYF.

V is TRBV4-2 and J is TRBJ2-3, with 10 bases fitting TRBD2. CDR3 length equals 18 residues. V lost 2 bases and J lost 2; bases outside the gene matches: 10. Germline V lookup: CDR1 LGHNA, CDR2 YNFKEQ. The CDR3 bases are TGTGCCAGCAGCCAAATTTCTAGCGGGGGACACTTCACAGATACGCAGTATTTT. It is translated as CASSQISSGGHFTDTQYF.

The rearrangement links TRBV4-1 to TRBJ2-5, with a possible D match to TRBD1 (6 bases). V was pared by 2 bases and J by 5 bases, with 18 bases between. The CDR3 extends over 16 amino acids. CDR1 is MGHRA, CDR2 YSYEKL, per germline. The CDR3 region is CASSQQGGMGSETQYF. The CDR3 DNA is TGCGCCAGCAGCCAACAAGGGGGTATGGGGTCGGAGACCCAGTACTTC.

The chain has TRBV29-1 and TRBJ1-1; D uncertain. Between the trimmed V and J ends, which lost 8 bases and 1 base, there was a span of 8 bases. The CDR3 extends over 11 amino acids. Per germline, CDR1 SQVTM and CDR2 ANQGSEA. In nucleotides, the CDR3 is TGCAGCCCGACACCGAACACTGAAGCTTTCTTT. Protein: CSPTPNTEAFF.

The chain carries TRBV5-1 and TRBJ2-1, with D unclear. Trimming removed 4 bases at V and 0 bases at J, with 8 bases between. Germline values: CDR1 SGHRS, CDR2 YFSETQ. This CDR3 is 14 amino acids long. The CDR3 here is CASSQPSSYNEQFF. The CDR3, as DNA: TGCGCCAGCAGCCAACCGAGCTCCTACAATGAGCAGTTCTTC.

This rearrangement joins TRBV6-1 to TRBJ2-5; 7 bases match TRBD2. The CDR3 spans 16 residues. Germline CDR1 MNHNS, CDR2 SASEGT. V lost 3 bases and J lost 2; bases outside the gene matches: 9. The chain's CDR3 is CASSDLGRGGQETQYF. The CDR3 DNA is TGTGCCAGCAGTGATTTGGGGAGGGGCGGGCAAGAGACCCAGTACTTC.

This chain joins TRBV7-8 and TRBJ2-1; 7 bases align to TRBD2. The CDR3 loop spans 16 amino acids. V lost 2 bases to trimming and J lost 3 bases; unmatched junction nucleotides: 7. CDR1 and CDR2 (germline): SGHVS, FQNEAQ. CDR3 in DNA: TGTGCCAGCAGCTTACCGCGGGGCGGGGGCTACAATGAGCAGTTCTTC. This codes for CASSLPRGGGYNEQFF.

This chain links TRBV6-1 with TRBJ2-3; 8 positions agree with TRBD1. The CDR3 has 13 residues. The ends lost 6 bases at V and 4 bases at J; junction bases unmatched: 3. The germline gives CDR1 MNHNS, CDR2 SASEGT. Here the CDR3 reads CASRDRVADTQYF. The CDR3 region has the DNA TGTGCCAGCAGGGACAGGGTGGCAGATACGCAGTATTTT.

This chain connects TRBV5-5 to TRBJ1-1, with D possibly being TRBD1 (6 bases). CDR3 length: 15 amino acids. Germline assignment: CDR1 SGHKS and CDR2 YYEKEE (reference sequence). V was cut by 3 bases and J by 5 bases, with 17 bases left in between. CDR3 sequence: CASSSPWGLGTEAFF. The CDR3 nucleotides are TGTGCCAGCAGCTCCCCCTGGGGGCTGGGGACTGAAGCTTTCTTT.